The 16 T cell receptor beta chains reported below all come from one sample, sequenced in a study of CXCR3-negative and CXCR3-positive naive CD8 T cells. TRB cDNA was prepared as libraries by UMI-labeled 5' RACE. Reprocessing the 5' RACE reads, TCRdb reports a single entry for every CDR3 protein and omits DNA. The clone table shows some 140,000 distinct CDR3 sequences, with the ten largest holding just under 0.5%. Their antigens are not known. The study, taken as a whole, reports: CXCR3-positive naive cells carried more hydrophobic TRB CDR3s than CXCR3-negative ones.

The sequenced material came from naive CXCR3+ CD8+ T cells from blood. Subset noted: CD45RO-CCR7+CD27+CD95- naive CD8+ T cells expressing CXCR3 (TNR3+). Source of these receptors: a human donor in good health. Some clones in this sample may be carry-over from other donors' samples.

The CDR3 here is CASSLDPGGGYEQYF. The rearrangement uses TRBV11-2 and TRBJ2-7; with no DNA, the TCRdb D assignment of TRBD2 cannot be verified. The germline gives CDR1 SGHAT, CDR2 FQNNGV. The CDR3 spans 15 residues.

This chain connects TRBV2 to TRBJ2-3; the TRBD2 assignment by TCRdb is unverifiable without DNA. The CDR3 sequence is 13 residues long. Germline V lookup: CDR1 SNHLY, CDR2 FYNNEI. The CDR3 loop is CASQAGATDTQYF. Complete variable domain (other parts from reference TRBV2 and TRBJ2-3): EPEVTQTPSHQVTQMGQEVILRCVPISNHLYFYWYRQILGQKVEFLVSFYNNEISEKSEIFDDQFSVERPDGSNFTLKIRSTKLEDSAMYFCASQAGATDTQYFGPGTRLTVL.

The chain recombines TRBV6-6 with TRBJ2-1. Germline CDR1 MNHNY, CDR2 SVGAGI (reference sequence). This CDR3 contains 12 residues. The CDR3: CASSVPYNEQFF.

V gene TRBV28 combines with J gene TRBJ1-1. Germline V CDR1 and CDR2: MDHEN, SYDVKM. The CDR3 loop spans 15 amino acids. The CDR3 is CASSLRGLGNTEAFF.

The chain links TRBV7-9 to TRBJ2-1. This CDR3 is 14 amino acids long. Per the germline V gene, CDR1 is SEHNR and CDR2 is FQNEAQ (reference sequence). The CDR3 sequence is CASSLSFSYNEQFF.

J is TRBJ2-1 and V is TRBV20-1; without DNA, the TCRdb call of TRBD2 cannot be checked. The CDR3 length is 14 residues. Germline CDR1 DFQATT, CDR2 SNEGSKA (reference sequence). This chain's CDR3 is CSARTRSPYNEQFF.

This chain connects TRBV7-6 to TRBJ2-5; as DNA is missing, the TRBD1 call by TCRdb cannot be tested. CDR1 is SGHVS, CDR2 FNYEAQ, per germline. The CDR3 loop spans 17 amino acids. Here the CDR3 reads CASSLGAGALGSETQYF. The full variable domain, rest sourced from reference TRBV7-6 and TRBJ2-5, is GAGVSQSPRYKVTKRGQDVALRCDPISGHVSLYWYRQALGQGPEFLTYFNYEAQQDKSGLPNDRFSAERPEGSISTLTIQRTEQRDSAMYRCASSLGAGALGSETQYFGPGTRLLVL.

CDR3: CASSLAWDRVFDTEAFF. The chain joins TRBV5-1 to TRBJ1-1; the TCRdb D gene call, TRBD1, has no DNA to confirm it. CDR3 length: 17 residues. The germline gives CDR1 SGHRS, CDR2 YFSETQ.

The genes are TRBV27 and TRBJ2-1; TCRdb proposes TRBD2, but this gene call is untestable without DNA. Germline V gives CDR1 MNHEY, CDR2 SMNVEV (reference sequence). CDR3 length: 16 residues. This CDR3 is CASSLRGGGVYNEQFF.

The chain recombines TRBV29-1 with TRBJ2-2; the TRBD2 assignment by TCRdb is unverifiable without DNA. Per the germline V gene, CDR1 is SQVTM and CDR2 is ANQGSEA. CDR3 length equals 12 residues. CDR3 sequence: CSVPLGRGELFF.

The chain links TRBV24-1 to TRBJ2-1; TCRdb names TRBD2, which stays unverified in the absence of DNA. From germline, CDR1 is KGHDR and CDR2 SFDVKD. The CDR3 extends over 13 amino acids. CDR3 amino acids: CATSDLQGTSMFF.

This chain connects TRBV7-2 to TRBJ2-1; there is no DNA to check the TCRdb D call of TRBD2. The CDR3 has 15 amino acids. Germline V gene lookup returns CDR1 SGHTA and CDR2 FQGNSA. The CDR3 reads CASSPSGTSGNEQFF. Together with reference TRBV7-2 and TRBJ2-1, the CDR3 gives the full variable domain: GAGVSQSPSNKVTEKGKDVELRCDPISGHTALYWYRQSLGQGLEFLIYFQGNSAPDKSGLPSDRFSAERTGGSVSTLTIQRTQQEDSAVYLCASSPSGTSGNEQFFGPGTRLTVL.

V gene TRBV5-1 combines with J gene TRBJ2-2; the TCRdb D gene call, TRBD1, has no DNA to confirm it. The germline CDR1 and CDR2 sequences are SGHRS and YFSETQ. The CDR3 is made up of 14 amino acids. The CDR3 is CASSGDSYTGELFF.

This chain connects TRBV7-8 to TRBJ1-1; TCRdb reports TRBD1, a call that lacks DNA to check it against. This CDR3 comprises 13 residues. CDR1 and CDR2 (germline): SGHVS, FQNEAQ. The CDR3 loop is CASSLGAPTEAFF.

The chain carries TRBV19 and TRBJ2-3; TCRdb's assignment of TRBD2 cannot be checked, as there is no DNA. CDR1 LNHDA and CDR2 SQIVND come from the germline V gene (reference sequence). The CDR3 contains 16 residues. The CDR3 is CASSPGPGGPLDTQYF. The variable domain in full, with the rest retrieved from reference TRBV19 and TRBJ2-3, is DGGITQSPKYLFRKEGQNVTLSCEQNLNHDAMYWYRQDPGQGLRLIYYSQIVNDFQKGDIAEGYSVSREKKESFPLTVTSAQKNPTAFYLCASSPGPGGPLDTQYFGPGTRLTVL.

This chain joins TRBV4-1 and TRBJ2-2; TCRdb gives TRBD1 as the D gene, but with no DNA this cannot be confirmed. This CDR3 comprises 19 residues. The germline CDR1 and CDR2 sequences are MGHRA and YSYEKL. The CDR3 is CASSQDGLPPGGRTGELFF.